The clone carrying this T cell receptor (beta chain) was counted a few times. Per the original methods: Reference gene primer amplification gave estimated nucleated cell counts. Clones were read by immunoSEQ multiplex PCR, and TCRdb kept only the in-frame ones, dropping some. The DNA was the basis for D and trimming; V, J and clone size are from that table. The sample records 450,000 to 500,000 clones, 70% to 90% being singletons. CDR1 LNHDA and CDR2 SQIVND come from the germline V gene (reference sequence). Trimming pared 5 bases from V and 7 bases from J, leaving 12 bases between. The CDR3 spans 13 residues. This sample stems from a study of blood T cell repertoires in COVID-19. Study at large: The origin of the acute and convalescent COVID-19 samples was the United States, Italy and Spain. PBMCs, B-cell-depleted T cells, or T cells were the source of the cDNA or gDNA that made up the material.

This receptor was obtained from a human donor in a cohort sampled during active COVID-19. The chain employs TRBV19 and TRBJ2-4; TRBD2 is a possible D gene (6 bases). The sequencing sample was made of peripheral blood. CDR3 region: CASSPGTGNIQYF. The CDR3, as DNA: TGTGCCAGTAGTCCCGGGACTGGGAACATTCAGTACTTC.